These 15 T cell receptor beta chains were sequenced from one sample in a study of CD4 T cells in relation to SARS-CoV-2 and coronaviruses. Produced via immunoSEQ multiplex PCR; TCRdb's table is partial and in-frame only. The sample carries roughly 24,000 clones, 70% to 80% recorded once. CD4+ T cells from unexposed donors were obtained before the COVID-19 pandemic (2011-2018). The cells were cultured for under 13 days before CD4+ T cells were isolated. Antigens for these TCRs are unknown. Sequenced material: CD4+ T cells from PBMCs, cultured in vitro. These receptors came from a human donor in good health.

This chain uses TRBV18 with TRBJ1-4; D remains ambiguous. Germline V gene data show CDR1 as KGHSH and CDR2 as LQKENI. V was shortened by 4 bases and J by 8 bases, with 8 bases between the two germline ends. This CDR3 contains 12 residues. CDR3 region: CASSLDQEKLFF. The CDR3 DNA is TGTGCCAGCTCACTAGACCAGGAAAAACTGTTTTTT.

The V and J genes are TRBV6-1 and TRBJ1-1; 7 nucleotides line up with TRBD1. CDR1 MNHNS and CDR2 SASEGT come from the germline V gene. V lost 1 base to trimming and J lost 5 bases; unmatched junction nucleotides: 4. The CDR3 runs 14 residues. DNA for the CDR3: TGTGCCAGCAGTGAAGTATTCAGGGGGACTGAAGCTTTCTTT. Protein product: CASSEVFRGTEAFF.

The CDR3, as DNA: TGCGCCAGCAGCTTATACGGTACCCGGACCTACGAGCAGTACTTC. As protein: CASSLYGTRTYEQYF. The genes are TRBV5-1 and TRBJ2-7; D call uncertain. V shed 2 bases and J shed 2 bases, with 14 bases lying between them. CDR1 and CDR2 (germline): SGHRS, YFSETQ. CDR3 length: 15 amino acids.

This chain connects TRBV5-8 to TRBJ1-3; D not certain. CDR1 is SGHTS and CDR2 is YDEGEE in the germline V gene. V was trimmed by 1 base and J by 0 bases, leaving 17 bases between them. This CDR3 has 18 amino acids. CDR3 DNA: TGTGCCAGCAGCTTGTTTAAGGGAACACAAAGCTCTGGAAACACCATATATTTT. It encodes CASSLFKGTQSSGNTIYF.

The V and J genes are TRBV6-4 and TRBJ2-1; 9 bases match TRBD2. The CDR3 has 17 residues. V lost 7 bases and J lost 8; bases outside the gene matches: 18. CDR1 is MRHNA and CDR2 is SNTAGT in the germline V gene. This chain's CDR3 is CASTPRALAGRGDEQFF. The CDR3 nucleotides read TGTGCCAGCACCCCCCGGGCACTAGCGGGCCGGGGGGATGAGCAGTTCTTC.

The J gene is TRBJ1-4, the V gene TRBV2; D might be TRBD1 (6 bases). The CDR3 has 14 amino acids. Trimming took off 9 bases at V and 1 base at J, with 12 bases between the two ends. Per the germline V gene, CDR1 is SNHLY and CDR2 is FYNNEI. As DNA, the CDR3 is TGTGCCAGTTCAGGGGATGGAACTAATGAAAAACTGTTTTTT. It specifies CASSGDGTNEKLFF.

The CDR3 loop reads CASSPLLSTGGVYGYTF. CDR3 nucleotides: TGTGCCAGCTCACCCCTTCTTTCCACAGGGGGTGTCTATGGCTACACCTTC. The chain joins TRBV18 to TRBJ1-2; 8 nucleotides agree with TRBD1. The CDR3 has 17 residues. Germline V gene lookup returns CDR1 KGHSH and CDR2 LQKENI. V shed 3 bases, J shed 4 bases, and the junction held 13 bases outside the gene matches.

The rearrangement joins TRBV5-6 to TRBJ2-5; 7 bases agree with TRBD1. Germline CDR1 and CDR2: SGHDT and YYEEEE. V lost 3 bases and J lost 4; bases outside the gene matches: 9. This CDR3 comprises 15 residues. The CDR3 sequence is CASSSGTAARETQYF. CDR3 DNA: TGTGCCAGCAGCTCCGGGACAGCCGCAAGAGAGACCCAGTACTTC.

The rearrangement links TRBV6-4 to TRBJ2-1, with 8 bases aligning to TRBD2. Germline CDR1 and CDR2: MRHNA and SNTAGT. The length of the CDR3 is 17 residues. V gave up 6 bases and J gave up 10 bases; unmatched junction bases: 20. This chain's CDR3 is CASSQTLDSGGSGEQFF. The DNA of the CDR3 is TGTGCCAGCAGCCAAACCCTGGATTCGGGAGGGTCAGGCGAGCAGTTCTTC.

This sequence joins TRBV3-1 (or the pseudogene TRBV3-2) and TRBJ1-1, with D hard to call. Germline V gene lookup returns CDR1 LGHDT and CDR2 YNNKEL (reference sequence). The CDR3 is made up of 14 amino acids. Trimming stripped 6 bases from V and 1 base from J, with 12 bases between. CDR3 residues: CASSLDGKNTEAFF. In DNA, the CDR3 is TGTGCCAGCAGTCTCGACGGAAAGAACACTGAAGCTTTCTTT.

The rearrangement joins TRBV5-1 to TRBJ2-5; D gene ambiguous. The CDR3 covers 11 residues. Germline values: CDR1 SGHRS, CDR2 YFSETQ. Trimming took 0 bases from V and 4 from J, leaving 1 base between them. This CDR3 is CASSLVETQYF. CDR3 bases: TGCGCCAGCAGCTTGGTAGAGACCCAGTACTTC.

This clone was observed a few times. The rearrangement uses TRBV3-1 (or the pseudogene TRBV3-2) and TRBJ2-3, with 12 nucleotides matching TRBD2. This CDR3 is built from 16 residues. J was trimmed by 3 bases and V by 4 bases; bases with no gene match: 5. The germline CDR1 and CDR2 sequences are LGHDT and YNNKEL (reference sequence). The DNA for the CDR3 is TGTGCCAGCAGCCCACTAGCGGGAGGACCGACAGATACGCAGTATTTT. It codes for CASSPLAGGPTDTQYF.

This chain uses TRBV30 with TRBJ1-2, with D perhaps matching TRBD1 (5 bases). Deletions cut 5 bases from V and 6 bases from J, with 7 bases between. The CDR3 covers 10 residues. In germline, CDR1 is GTSNPN, CDR2 SVGIG (reference sequence). The DNA for the CDR3 is TGTGCCTGGGGGGGGGATGGCTACACCTTC. Its protein product is CAWGGDGYTF.

The chain couples TRBV3-1 (or the pseudogene TRBV3-2) to TRBJ2-7; TRBD1 might be the D (6 bases). Trimming cost V 5 bases and J 6 bases, with 20 bases left between them. Germline V gene sequence: CDR1 LGHDT, CDR2 YNNKEL (reference sequence). The CDR3 runs to 15 residues. The CDR3 reads CASSITTGPYGEQYF. The DNA of the CDR3 is TGTGCCAGCAGCATTACGACAGGCCCATATGGCGAGCAGTACTTC.

The chain recombines TRBV5-1 with TRBJ1-4; D may be TRBD1 (5 bases). V was cut by 2 bases and J by 4 bases, with 21 bases left in between. Germline V gives CDR1 SGHRS, CDR2 YFSETQ. CDR3 length: 18 residues. This CDR3 is CASSFGVFGAPLNEKLFF. As DNA, the CDR3 is TGCGCCAGCAGCTTTGGAGTCTTCGGGGCCCCCCTTAATGAAAAACTGTTTTTT.